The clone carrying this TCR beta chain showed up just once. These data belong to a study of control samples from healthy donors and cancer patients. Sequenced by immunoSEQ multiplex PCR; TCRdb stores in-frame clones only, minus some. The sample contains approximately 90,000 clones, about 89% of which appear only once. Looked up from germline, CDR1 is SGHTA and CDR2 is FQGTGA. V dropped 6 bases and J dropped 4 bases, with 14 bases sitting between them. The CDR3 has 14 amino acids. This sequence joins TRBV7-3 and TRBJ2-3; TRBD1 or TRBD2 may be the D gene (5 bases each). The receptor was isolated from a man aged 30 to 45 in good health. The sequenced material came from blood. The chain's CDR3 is CASSRSRDADTQYF. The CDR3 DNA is TGTGCCAGCAGTCGATCCCGGGACGCAGATACGCAGTATTTT.